Presented here are 10 T cell receptor beta chains from one specimen sequenced in a study of cytomegalovirus exposure and HLA in healthy donors. PCR used 60 Vbeta primers and 13 Jbeta primers. The table came from immunoSEQ multiplex PCR; TCRdb's copy has only in-frame clones and leaves some out. The sample consists of around 170,000 clones, roughly 71% of them appearing once. Source material: PBMCs. All receptors derive from a girl aged 10 to 17 in good health and CMV-seronegative.

This clone appeared a few times. The chain's CDR3 is CASSFTGEQFF. CDR3 nucleotide sequence: TGTGCCAGCAGCTTTACAGGGGAGCAGTTCTTC. The V gene is TRBV5-6, the J gene TRBJ2-1, with D possibly matching TRBD1 (6 bases). The length of the CDR3 is 11 residues. Germline CDR1 is SGHDT and CDR2 is YYEEEE. V lost 2 bases and J 10 bases, leaving 7 bases between the germline ends.

J is TRBJ2-3 and V is TRBV12-5; TRBD1 matches at 9 bases. Germline V lookup: CDR1 LGHNT, CDR2 FRNRAP. The V gene end was trimmed by 2 bases and the J gene end by 0 bases; junction bases not matched to a gene: 9. The CDR3 sequence is 18 residues long. CDR3 DNA: TGTGCTAGTGGTTTGAGTCCCGGGACAGGGTTTAGCACAGATACGCAGTATTTT. It translates to CASGLSPGTGFSTDTQYF.

The chain combines TRBV6-6 with TRBJ2-5; D gene ambiguous. The assigned J gene may be wrong: the sequence end matches TRBJ2-7 better. The CDR3 has 13 amino acids. CDR1 and CDR2 from the germline V gene are MNHNY and SVGAGI (reference sequence). The CDR3 region is CASSYPLVYEQYF. The CDR3 DNA sequence: TGTGCCAGCAGTTATCCCTTAGTCTACGAGCAGTACTTC.

The chain combines TRBV15 with TRBJ2-3, with 7 bases matching TRBD2. Germline V gene lookup returns CDR1 LNHNV and CDR2 YYDKDF (reference sequence). This CDR3 region has 17 residues. Trimming took 3 bases from V and 4 from J; bases not matched to a gene: 13. Written as DNA, the CDR3 is TGTGCCACCAGCAGGGGGGAGGGTTCCGAGGGACCAGATACGCAGTATTTT. Amino acids: CATSRGEGSEGPDTQYF. The whole variable domain, remainder taken from reference TRBV15 and TRBJ2-3, is DAMVIQNPRYQVTQFGKPVTLSCSQTLNHNVMYWYQQKSSQAPKLLFHYYDKDFNNEADTPDNFQSRRPNTSFCFLDIRSPGLGDTAMYLCATSRGEGSEGPDTQYFGPGTRLTVL.

V usage is TRBV7-6 and J usage is TRBJ1-1; weak D call: TRBD1 (6 bases). CDR3 length: 16 amino acids. Per germline, CDR1 SGHVS and CDR2 FNYEAQ. The V gene lost 3 bases and the J gene lost 1 base, with 15 bases spanning the gap. The CDR3 nucleotides are TGTGCCAGCAGCTTTACCACGGGACAAAAGAACACTGAAGCTTTCTTT. Translation: CASSFTTGQKNTEAFF.

The chain is built from TRBV19 and TRBJ1-2; D call uncertain. V was pared by 6 bases and J by 0 bases, with 11 bases between. CDR1 is LNHDA, CDR2 SQIVND, per germline (reference sequence). CDR3 length: 14 amino acids. CDR3 sequence reads: CASRPHGTNYGYTF. The CDR3 DNA reads TGTGCCAGTAGACCCCACGGGACTAACTATGGCTACACCTTC.

The chain combines TRBV7-3 with TRBJ2-3; 10 nucleotides agree with TRBD2. CDR1 is SGHTA and CDR2 is FQGTGA in the germline V gene. V lost 4 bases, J lost 2 bases, and 6 bases stayed unmatched. This CDR3 is built from 16 residues. The CDR3 region is CASSSGLAGVTDTQYF. The CDR3 nucleotides read TGTGCCAGCAGCTCGGGGCTAGCGGGGGTCACAGATACGCAGTATTTT.

In its sample, this clone was seen a few times. The genes are TRBV6-5 and TRBJ2-5; TRBD2 aligns across 10 bases. The J call may be mistaken, given a closer DNA end match to TRBJ2-7. The length of the CDR3 is 15 residues. Germline assignment: CDR1 MNHEY and CDR2 SVGAGI. The CDR3 here is CASTKNERGGYEQYF. The CDR3 DNA reads as TGTGCCAGCACTAAAAACGAGCGGGGGGGTTACGAGCAGTACTTC.

As to this clone: At one end, the junction sequence differs from germline, possibly due to a read error. The chain couples TRBV6-5 to TRBJ1-2; a possible D gene is TRBD1 (6 bases). The CDR3 is 12 amino acids. CDR1 MNHEY and CDR2 SVGAGI come from the germline V gene. The CDR3 DNA sequence: TGTGCCAGCAGTTCCCGGGACACCCATACCAACTTC. Its translation: CASSSRDTHTNF.

The chain is built from TRBV27 and TRBJ2-7, with 11 bases aligning to TRBD2. With V trimmed by 2 bases and J by 4 bases, 4 bases remained unmatched. Germline CDR1 is MNHEY and CDR2 is SMNVEV (reference sequence). The CDR3 has 15 residues. The CDR3, as DNA: TGTGCCAGCAGTTTAGTTAGCGGGGGGGGGTACGAGCAGTACTTC. It encodes CASSLVSGGGYEQYF.